This T cell receptor beta chain was recorded in a study of blood T cell repertoires in COVID-19. Study overall: Donors in the United States, Italy and Spain gave samples during acute or convalescent COVID-19. T cells, B-cell-depleted T cells, or PBMCs supplied cDNA or gDNA.

CDR1 and CDR2 (germline): MNHEY, SVGEGT. There are 18 residues in the CDR3. J was trimmed by 1 base and V by 5 bases; bases with no gene match: 14. As processed by the authors: Using reference gene primer amplification, nucleated cell counts were estimated. Some clones are missing from TCRdb's copy, which holds only in-frame ones; the method was immunoSEQ multiplex PCR. That table furnishes V, J and clone size, whereas the DNA furnished D and trimming. The sample holds approximately 250,000 clones, around 80% seen once. This chain uses TRBV6-2 or TRBV6-3 with TRBJ2-7, with 10 bases aligning to TRBD1. Sequencing used peripheral blood. This sequence was found in a middle-aged woman who had recovered from COVID-19. The CDR3 DNA reads as TGTGCCAGCAGTACTTCCGGGACAGGGGTCAAACTTTCCTACGAGCAGTACTTC. Amino acid sequence: CASSTSGTGVKLSYEQYF.